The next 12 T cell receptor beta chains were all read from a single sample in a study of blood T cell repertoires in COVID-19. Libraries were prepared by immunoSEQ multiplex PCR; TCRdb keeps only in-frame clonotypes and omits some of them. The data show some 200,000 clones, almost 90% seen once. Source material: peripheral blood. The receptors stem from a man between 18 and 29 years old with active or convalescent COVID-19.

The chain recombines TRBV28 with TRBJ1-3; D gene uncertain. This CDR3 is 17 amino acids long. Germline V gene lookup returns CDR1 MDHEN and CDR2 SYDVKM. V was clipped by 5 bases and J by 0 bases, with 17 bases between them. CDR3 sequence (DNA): TGTGCCAGCAGTCTGACCGAATGGGCTCTCTCTGGAAACACCATATATTTT. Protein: CASSLTEWALSGNTIYF.

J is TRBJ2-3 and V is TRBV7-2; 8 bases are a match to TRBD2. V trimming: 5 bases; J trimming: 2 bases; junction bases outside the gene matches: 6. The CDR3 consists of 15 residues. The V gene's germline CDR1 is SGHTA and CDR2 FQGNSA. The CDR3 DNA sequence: TGTGCCAGCAGCCCAGATAGCGGGGCCACAGATACGCAGTATTTT. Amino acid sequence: CASSPDSGATDTQYF.

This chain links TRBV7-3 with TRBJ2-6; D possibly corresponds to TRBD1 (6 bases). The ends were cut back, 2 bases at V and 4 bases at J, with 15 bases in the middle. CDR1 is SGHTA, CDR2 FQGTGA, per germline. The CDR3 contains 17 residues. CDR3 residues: CASSLGFSGAGANVLTF. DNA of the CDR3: TGTGCCAGCAGCTTAGGTTTTTCAGGGGCCGGGGCCAACGTCCTGACTTTC.

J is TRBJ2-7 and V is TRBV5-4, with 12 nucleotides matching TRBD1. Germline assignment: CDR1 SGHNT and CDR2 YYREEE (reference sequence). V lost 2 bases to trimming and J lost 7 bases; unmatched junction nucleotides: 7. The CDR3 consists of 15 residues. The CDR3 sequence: CASSLPGQGAWEQYF. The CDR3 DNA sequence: TGTGCCAGCAGCTTACCGGGACAGGGGGCGTGGGAGCAGTACTTC.

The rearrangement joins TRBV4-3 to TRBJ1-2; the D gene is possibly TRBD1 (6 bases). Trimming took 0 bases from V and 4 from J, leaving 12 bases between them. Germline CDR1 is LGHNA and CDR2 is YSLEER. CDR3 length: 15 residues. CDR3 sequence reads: CASSQDRGSSYGYTF. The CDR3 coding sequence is TGCGCCAGCAGCCAAGATAGGGGGTCGTCCTATGGCTACACCTTC.

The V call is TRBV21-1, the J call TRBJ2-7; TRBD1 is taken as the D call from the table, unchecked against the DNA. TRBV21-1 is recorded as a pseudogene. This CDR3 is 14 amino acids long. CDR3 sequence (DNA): TGTGCCAGCAGCCCTAAGGACAGGGACGTCGAGCAGTACTTC. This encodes CASSPKDRDVEQYF.

CDR3 nucleotides: TGTGCCAGTAGTGAACTAAATTATAGCAATCAGCCCCAGCATTTT. Translation: CASSELNYSNQPQHF. The V gene is TRBV19, the J gene TRBJ1-5, with D hard to call. This CDR3 is built from 15 residues. The V gene lost 5 bases and the J gene lost 0 bases, with 11 bases spanning the gap. The germline V gene encodes CDR1 LNHDA and CDR2 SQIVND (reference sequence). Full variable domain (remainder filled in from reference TRBV19 and TRBJ1-5): DGGITQSPKYLFRKEGQNVTLSCEQNLNHDAMYWYRQDPGQGLRLIYYSQIVNDFQKGDIAEGYSVSREKKESFPLTVTSAQKNPTAFYLCASSELNYSNQPQHFGDGTRLSIL.

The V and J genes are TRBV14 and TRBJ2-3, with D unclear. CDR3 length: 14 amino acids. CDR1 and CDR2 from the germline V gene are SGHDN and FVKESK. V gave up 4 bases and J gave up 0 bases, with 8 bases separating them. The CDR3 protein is CASSPALSTDTQYF. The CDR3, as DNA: TGTGCCAGCAGCCCCGCCCTAAGCACAGATACGCAGTATTTT.

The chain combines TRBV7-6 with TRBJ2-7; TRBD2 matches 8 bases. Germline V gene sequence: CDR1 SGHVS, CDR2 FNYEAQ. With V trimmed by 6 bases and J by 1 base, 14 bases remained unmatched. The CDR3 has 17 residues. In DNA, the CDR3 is TGTGCCAGCAGTGGGGGGGTAGCGGGACTACTATCCTACGAGCAGTACTTC. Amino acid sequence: CASSGGVAGLLSYEQYF.

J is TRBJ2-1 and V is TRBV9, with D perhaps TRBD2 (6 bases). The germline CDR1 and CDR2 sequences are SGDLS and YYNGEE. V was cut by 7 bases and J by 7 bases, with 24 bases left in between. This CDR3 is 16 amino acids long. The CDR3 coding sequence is TGTGCCAGCTCCTTTAACGCTCGGGGGTCAGGAAATGAGCAGTTCTTC. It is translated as CASSFNARGSGNEQFF.

CDR3 region: CASSLITGGQFSGNTIYF. The CDR3 nucleotides are TGTGCCAGCAGTCTAATAACCGGGGGACAGTTCTCTGGAAACACCATATATTTT. This chain uses TRBV28 with TRBJ1-3; TRBD1 matches 7 bases. The ends lost 5 bases at V and 0 bases at J; junction bases unmatched: 13. The germline V gene encodes CDR1 MDHEN and CDR2 SYDVKM. The CDR3 has 18 residues.

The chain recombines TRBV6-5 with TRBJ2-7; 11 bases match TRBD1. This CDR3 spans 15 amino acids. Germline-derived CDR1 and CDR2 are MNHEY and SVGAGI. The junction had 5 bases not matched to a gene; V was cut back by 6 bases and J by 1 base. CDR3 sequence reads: CASSLDRGPSYEQYF. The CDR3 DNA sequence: TGTGCCAGCAGCCTGGACAGGGGGCCGTCCTACGAGCAGTACTTC.